The next 9 T cell receptor beta chains were all read from a single sample in a study of metastatic and nonmetastatic thyroid tumors. MiXCR re-clonotyped the PCR reads for TCRdb. The sample has about 15,000 clones; around 3.8% are singletons. No treatment had been given to any patient before thyroid surgery. The sample taken for sequencing was tumor tissue. These receptors were collected from a female donor with papillary thyroid cancer or a benign thyroid nodule (not recorded which). Some clones in this sample may be carry-over from other donors' samples.

Remarks on this clone: Relative to the germline gene, one junction end is altered; a read error may explain this. The CDR3 coding sequence is TGTGCCAGCATCTTAGTAACCCACAATGAGCAGTTCTTC. Protein sequence: CASILVTHNEQFF. The rearrangement links TRBV11-2 to TRBJ2-1; D is uncertain. This CDR3 is built from 13 residues. The V gene's germline CDR1 is SGHAT and CDR2 FQNNGV.

This clone has more than one count but fewer than ten. The chain joins TRBV19 to TRBJ2-1; 10 bases match TRBD2. The V gene's germline CDR1 is LNHDA and CDR2 SQIVND (reference sequence). The CDR3 totals 14 residues. Trimming cost V 6 bases and J 7 bases; bases outside gene matches: 6. CDR3 sequence (DNA): TGTGCCAGTAGCCCTAGCGGGAGACAGAATGAGCAGTTCTTC. This translates into CASSPSGRQNEQFF.

There are a few counts of this clone. The rearrangement joins TRBV6-1 to TRBJ1-5; D ambiguous. Trimming removed 8 bases from V and 12 bases from J, with 11 bases in between. This CDR3 has 10 residues. CDR1 and CDR2 (germline): MNHNS, SASEGT. The CDR3 coding sequence is TGTGCCAGCGGTCCGTCAGGCCAGCATTTT. Translating it yields CASGPSGQHF.

A few counts support this clone. The junction and the germline gene differ at one end; a read error may be behind it. The genes are TRBV6-1 and TRBJ2-2; 8 positions agree with TRBD1. In germline, CDR1 is MNHNS, CDR2 SASEGT. The CDR3 length is 17 residues. The CDR3 reads CASSELGGQANTGELSF. In DNA form, the CDR3 reads TGTGCCAGCAGTGAATTAGGGGGACAGGCAAACACCGGGGAGCTGTCTTTT.

With respect to this clone: A much larger clone differs from this one at a single base, so this may be a read error. This sequence joins TRBV12-3 or TRBV12-4 and TRBJ1-2, with 9 nucleotides matching TRBD1. The CDR3 has 15 amino acids. The junction had 14 bases not matched to a gene; V was cut back by 7 bases and J by 8 bases. The CDR3 sequence: CASNSTGTGSRGYTF. The CDR3 DNA is TGTGCCAGCAACTCAACCGGGACAGGGAGTAGAGGCTACACCTTC.

The chain couples TRBV30 to TRBJ1-2; D is unresolved. The V gene lost 3 bases and the J gene lost 0 bases, with 14 bases spanning the gap. The CDR3 sequence is 15 residues long. The germline CDR1 and CDR2 sequences are GTSNPN and SVGIG (reference sequence). The CDR3 nucleotides are TGTGCCTGGAGCCCTTGGGGAATATCTAACTATGGCTACACCTTC. It specifies CAWSPWGISNYGYTF.

This clone was found a few times. A much bigger clone sits one base away, suggesting this may be a read error. The chain links TRBV15 to TRBJ1-1; D ambiguous. Germline V gives CDR1 LNHNV, CDR2 YYDKDF (reference sequence). This CDR3 has 12 residues. V lost 5 bases and J lost 7, with 11 bases in between. The CDR3 protein is CATSCRSREAFF. CDR3 nucleotide sequence: TGTGCCACCAGCTGTCGGTCCCGTGAAGCTTTCTTT.

This clone was picked up a small number of times. The V gene is TRBV6-1, the J gene TRBJ1-2; D remains unclear. Looked up from germline, CDR1 is MNHNS and CDR2 is SASEGT. Between the trimmed V and J ends, which lost 4 bases and 5 bases, there was a span of 20 bases. The CDR3 sequence is 16 residues long. This CDR3 reads CASSVLVGDIYYGYTF. CDR3 sequence (DNA): TGTGCCAGCAGTGTATTAGTGGGTGACATCTATTATGGCTACACCTTC.

This clone came up a few times. The gene calls are TRBV12-3 or TRBV12-4 and TRBJ1-6; D remains unclear. V lost 1 base to trimming and J lost 7 bases, with 8 bases between them. The CDR3 runs to 14 residues. The CDR3 sequence is CASSLVPGNSPLHF. In nucleotides, the CDR3 is TGTGCCAGCAGTTTAGTTCCGGGCAATTCACCCCTCCACTTT.